This is a list of T cell receptor beta chains from one sample in a study of blood T cell repertoires in COVID-19. Here immunoSEQ multiplex PCR was the method, and the copy in TCRdb shows in-frame clones only, minus some. The sample has a few hundred thousand clones; roughly 80% are singletons. Sequencing was done on a sample of PBMCs or T cells enriched from blood (not recorded which). These receptors came from a man aged 40-49 years who had been exposed to COVID-19. The CDR3 runs from the conserved cysteine through the conserved F or W. D genes are given only for firm matches. Rows give clone size only sometimes, using once, few, many, or a class for an expanded clone.

>TRBJ1-2|-|TRBV4-1|-|14
TGCGCCAGCAGCCAAGGAGGCCAAGCTTATGGCTACACCTTC
CASSQGGQAYGYTF
>TRBJ1-4|-|TRBV12-3/TRBV12-4|few|13
TGTGCCTCCTACCCCATAGGGGGTGAAAAACTGTTTTTT
CASYPIGGEKLFF
>TRBJ2-2|-|TRBV5-1|-|13
TGCGCCAGCAGCTCCCAGCGGACCGGGGAGCTGTTTTTT
CASSSQRTGELFF
>TRBJ2-7|-|TRBV6-6|few|14
TGTGCCAGCAGACCAGGATCGACTACTGGCGAGCAGTACTTC
CASRPGSTTGEQYF
>TRBJ1-2|-|TRBV14|once|12
TGTGCCAGCAGCCCCCTTGACTATGGCTACACCTTC
CASSPLDYGYTF
>TRBJ2-1|TRBD2|TRBV30|-|13
TGTGCCTGGAGCCCTAGCGGGAGGGGTGAGCAGTTCTTC
CAWSPSGRGEQFF
>TRBJ1-2|TRBD1|TRBV18|few|13
TGTGCCAGCTCGTCACAGGGGGACCTCGGCTACACCTTC
CASSSQGDLGYTF
>TRBJ1-5|-|TRBV10-2|-|13
TGCGCCAGCTTAGGACAGTACAATCAGCCCCAGCATTTT
CASLGQYNQPQHF
>TRBJ1-4|TRBD1|TRBV6-6|-|13
TGTGCCAGCAGTTACAGGGGGCAAAAAAAACTGTTTTTT
CASSYRGQKKLFF
>TRBJ1-6|-|TRBV7-9|once|12
TGTGCCAGCAGCCCAGACAGAGCACCCCTCCACTTT
CASSPDRAPLHF
>TRBJ1-1|-|TRBV20-1|-|10
TGCAGTCCGGTGAACACTGAAGCTTTCTTT
CSPVNTEAFF
>TRBJ2-7|-|TRBV6-5|-|14
TGTGCCAGCAATGCCTGGCGGGGCTCCTACGAGCAGTACTTC
CASNAWRGSYEQYF
>TRBJ2-1|TRBD2|TRBV19|-|17
TGTGCCAGTAGTATAGAAGGACTAGCGGGAGTCAGCAATGAGCAGTTCTTC
CASSIEGLAGVSNEQFF
>TRBJ2-7|TRBD2|TRBV11-2|-|14
TGTGCCAGCAGCTTATGGCTAGCGGGAGGGTTCCAGTACTTC
CASSLWLAGGFQYF
>TRBJ2-2|-|TRBV29-1|-|14
TGCAGCGTTGATTGGCAGGGTCATAGCGGGGAGCTGTTTTTT
CSVDWQGHSGELFF
>TRBJ1-5|-|TRBV6-5|-|15
TGTGCCAGCAGCCCCGAATCCTATAGCAATCAGCCCCAGCATTTT
CASSPESYSNQPQHF
>TRBJ2-2|TRBD2|TRBV2|few|15
TGTGCCAGCAGCCTCAAGCGGGGTAACACCGGGGAGCTGTTTTTT
CASSLKRGNTGELFF
>TRBJ2-2|TRBD2|TRBV18|-|17
TGTGCCAGCTCACCAATCCCCCTAGCGGGGAACACCGGGGAGCTGTTTTTT
CASSPIPLAGNTGELFF
>TRBJ2-7|-|TRBV19|-|14
TGTGCCAGTAGTATGGGGGGACTGTCCTACGAGCAGTACTTC
CASSMGGLSYEQYF
>TRBJ2-5|-|TRBV7-2|-|13
TGTGCCAGCAGCTTAGGGACAGAAGAGACCCAGTACTTC
CASSLGTEETQYF
>TRBJ1-5|TRBD1|TRBV6-5|few|15
TGTGCCAGCAGAAGCCCAGGGGGTGGTAATCAGCCCCAGCATTTT
CASRSPGGGNQPQHF
>TRBJ2-7|TRBD1|TRBV5-1|once|14
TGCGCCAGCACCTTTGACAGGGGTTCATACGAGCAGTACTTC
CASTFDRGSYEQYF
>TRBJ1-2|TRBD1|TRBV30|-|14
TGTGCCTGGAGTTTAGGACAGGGGGCGGGCGGCTACACCTTC
CAWSLGQGAGGYTF
>TRBJ2-1|TRBD2|TRBV11-1|once|16
TGTGCCAGCAGCCTAGAAGGGACTAGGAATTCCAATGAGCAGTTCTTC
CASSLEGTRNSNEQFF
>TRBJ2-1|-|TRBV3-1/TRBV3-2|-|14
TGTGCCAGCAGCCAAGATACAGGGAACAATGAGCAGTTCTTC
CASSQDTGNNEQFF
>TRBJ1-1|-|TRBV6-2/TRBV6-3|-|13
TGTGCCAGCAGCCGCGGTCAAAACACTGAAGCTTTCTTT
CASSRGQNTEAFF
>TRBJ2-1|TRBD1|TRBV12-5|-|14
TGTGCTAGTGGTTTGCCCACAGGGGGCAATGAGCAGTTCTTC
CASGLPTGGNEQFF
>TRBJ1-5|-|TRBV18|-|18
TGTGCCAGCTCACTCAAGTCACATCTACAGGAGAGCAATCAGCCCCAGCATTTT
CASSLKSHLQESNQPQHF
>TRBJ1-6|-|TRBV3-1/TRBV3-2|-|14
TGTGCCAGCAGCCCTTTGGCGGCCAATTCACCCCTCCACTTT
CASSPLAANSPLHF
>TRBJ2-1|-|TRBV18|-|24
TGTGCCAGCTCACCCGACCTCGACAGGGTTCAGGGATTCCCCGGAACCCACGCGGGAAATGAGCAGTTCTTC
CASSPDLDRVQGFPGTHAGNEQFF
>TRBJ2-1|-|TRBV5-5|-|15
TGTGCCAGCAGCTTCTATGCTAGAAGCCACAATGAGCAGTTCTTC
CASSFYARSHNEQFF
>TRBJ1-5|-|TRBV30|-|15
TGTGCCTGGAGTCTCACAGGCGGTAGCAATCAGCCCCAGCATTTT
CAWSLTGGSNQPQHF
>TRBJ2-7|-|TRBV7-8|-|11
TGTGCCAGCAGCAATATCTACGAGCAGTACTTC
CASSNIYEQYF
>TRBJ1-2|-|TRBV7-9|-|17
TGTGCCAGCAGCTCCCGACGGGGGGCGCTGGTTAACTATGGCTACACCTTC
CASSSRRGALVNYGYTF
>TRBJ2-5|TRBD1|TRBV11-2|-|14
TGTGCCAGCAGCTCCACAGGGGGCTCGGAGACCCAGTACTTC
CASSSTGGSETQYF
>TRBJ1-1|-|TRBV18|once|13
TGTGCCAGCACTCCGACAGAGAACACTGAAGCTTTCTTT
CASTPTENTEAFF